The 31 T cell receptor beta chains given below trace back to one sample, sequenced in a study of patients and donors after allogeneic stem cell transplantation. TCRdb reprocessed the RT-PCR reads with MiXCR, giving one entry per CDR3 protein. The table shows about 200,000 distinct CDR3 sequences, with around two fifths occurring only once. The sequencing sample was made of blood, either unsorted or a sorted T cell fraction (not recorded which). The receptors come from a human donor who was either an allogeneic HSCT recipient or a stem cell or donor lymphocyte infusion donor (not recorded which). It is not recorded whose cells these are; they may come from a transplant donor.

Only a few counts were recorded for this clonotype. The chain couples TRBV9 to TRBJ1-6; no definite D call. Trimming left V 1 base short and J 0 bases short, with 8 bases between. Germline assignment: CDR1 SGDLS and CDR2 YYNGEE. CDR3 length: 16 amino acids. Written as DNA, the CDR3 is TGTGCCAGCAGCGTATCGGGTTCCTCCTATAATTCACCCCTCCACTTT. As protein: CASSVSGSSYNSPLHF.

The gene calls are TRBV6-6 and TRBJ1-1; 7 positions match TRBD1. Germline CDR1 MNHNY, CDR2 SVGAGI (reference sequence). CDR3 length: 14 amino acids. Trimming took 7 bases from V and 5 from J; bases not matched to a gene: 10. CDR3 protein: CASTQQGRGTEAFF. DNA for the CDR3: TGTGCCAGCACACAACAGGGGAGAGGGACTGAAGCTTTCTTT.

This clonotype was seen a few times. The chain is built from TRBV6-2 or TRBV6-3 and TRBJ1-6; D unresolved. This CDR3 has 12 residues. Germline CDR1 and CDR2: MNHEY and SVGEGT. Trimming pared 7 bases from V and 7 bases from J, leaving 8 bases between. The CDR3 sequence is CASTLGNSPLHF. CDR3 coding DNA: TGTGCCAGCACCCTGGGCAATTCACCCCTCCACTTT.

V is TRBV5-1 and J is TRBJ1-4, with D hard to call. CDR3 length: 14 amino acids. Looked up from germline, CDR1 is SGHRS and CDR2 is YFSETQ. V shed 7 bases and J shed 7 bases, with 17 bases lying between them. CDR3 nucleotide sequence: TGCGCCAGCTACCTAAGGCCGGGGAGTGAAAAACTGTTTTTT. Translating it yields CASYLRPGSEKLFF.

The gene calls are TRBV18 and TRBJ2-3; D gene ambiguous. CDR1 is KGHSH and CDR2 is LQKENI in the germline V gene. Trimming took 1 base from V and 6 from J, leaving 8 bases between them. The length of the CDR3 is 13 residues. DNA of the CDR3: TGTGCCAGCTCACCACTTGACTTGGATACGCAGTATTTT. Its protein product is CASSPLDLDTQYF.

Only one count was recorded for this clonotype. The rearrangement links TRBV12-3 or TRBV12-4 to TRBJ1-5; 10 nucleotides align to TRBD1. V dropped 5 bases and J dropped 3; count of bases not matched to a gene: 7. The CDR3 has 16 residues. In nucleotides, the CDR3 is TGTGCCAGCAGTCACCGGGACAGGGGACCCAATCAGCCCCAGCATTTT. Protein: CASSHRDRGPNQPQHF.

This clonotype was observed a handful of times. The chain joins TRBV20-1 to TRBJ2-2; 7 nucleotides align to TRBD1. The ends lost 7 bases at V and 5 bases at J; junction bases unmatched: 10. The CDR3 totals 14 residues. CDR1 DFQATT and CDR2 SNEGSKA come from the germline V gene (reference sequence). DNA of the CDR3: TGCAGTGGCCTAGGCCCAGGGGGAACCGGGGAGCTGTTTTTT. Amino acids: CSGLGPGGTGELFF.

This chain uses TRBV9 with TRBJ2-1; D is unclear. Trimming took 7 bases from V and 2 from J, leaving 16 bases between them. The CDR3 runs to 15 residues. Germline-derived CDR1 and CDR2 are SGDLS and YYNGEE. DNA for the CDR3: TGTGCCAGCGGACGGACCCCAGACCCCTACAATGAGCAGTTCTTC. Translating it yields CASGRTPDPYNEQFF.

With regard to this clonotype: At one of its ends the junction is not consistent with the germline gene, which may arise from a read error. V usage is TRBV12-3 or TRBV12-4 and J usage is TRBJ1-1; 7 nucleotides line up with TRBD1. CDR3 length equals 14 residues. This chain's CDR3 is CAGSPRQGFAEAFF. The CDR3 DNA reads TGTGCCGGCAGCCCTAGACAGGGCTTCGCTGAAGCTTTCTTT.

This sequence joins TRBV7-3 and TRBJ1-6, with 8 bases matching TRBD1. V was clipped by 4 bases and J by 6 bases; unmatched bases: 2. Germline CDR1 is SGHTA and CDR2 is FQGTGA. The length of the CDR3 is 14 residues. In DNA form, the CDR3 reads TGTGCCAGCAGCTCGGACAGGGTTAATTCACCCCTCCACTTT. Amino acid sequence: CASSSDRVNSPLHF.

The CDR3 here is CASSARSHPREKLFF. The CDR3 DNA sequence: TGTGCCAGCAGCGCCAGGTCTCACCCTCGAGAAAAACTGTTTTTT. The chain joins TRBV5-5 to TRBJ1-4, with D hard to call. V was trimmed by 4 bases and J by 8 bases, leaving 18 bases between them. This CDR3 has 15 residues. Per the germline V gene, CDR1 is SGHKS and CDR2 is YYEKEE (reference sequence).

J is TRBJ1-1 and V is TRBV29-1; 7 positions match TRBD1. V dropped 2 bases and J dropped 3; count of bases not matched to a gene: 3. This CDR3 comprises 13 residues. The germline V gene encodes CDR1 SQVTM and CDR2 ANQGSEA. The CDR3 loop reads CSVEYRGDTEAFF. The DNA of the CDR3 is TGCAGCGTTGAATACAGGGGCGACACTGAAGCTTTCTTT.

This clonotype was picked up a small number of times. The rearrangement links TRBV20-1 to TRBJ1-1, with 8 bases aligning to TRBD1. With 3 bases clipped from V and 4 bases from J, the junction kept 22 bases outside the gene matches. Per the germline V gene, CDR1 is DFQATT and CDR2 is SNEGSKA (reference sequence). The CDR3 runs to 19 residues. The CDR3 is CSASFLGGETGVLTTEAFF. Here the CDR3 DNA reads TGCAGTGCTAGCTTTCTCGGTGGCGAGACAGGGGTCCTTACCACTGAAGCTTTCTTT.

V is TRBV24-1 and J is TRBJ2-2; tentatively, D is TRBD1 or TRBD2 (5 bases each). The CDR3 length is 13 residues. The V end was cut by 9 bases, the J end by 5 bases, with 12 bases between. Germline-derived CDR1 and CDR2 are KGHDR and SFDVKD. The CDR3 DNA reads TGTGCCACCTGGGACCCTCTGACCGGGGAGCTGTTTTTT. It codes for CATWDPLTGELFF.

This clonotype was observed a handful of times. V is TRBV4-1 and J is TRBJ1-4; TRBD1 might be the D (5 bases). Between the trimmed V and J ends, which lost 2 bases and 5 bases, there was a span of 15 bases. CDR1 and CDR2 (germline): MGHRA, YSYEKL. The CDR3 is 16 amino acids. The CDR3 here is CASSQWGGTVNEKLFF. The CDR3 nucleotides are TGCGCCAGCAGCCAATGGGGCGGGACTGTGAATGAAAAACTGTTTTTT.

This clonotype was observed a few times. The chain recombines TRBV5-1 with TRBJ1-1, with D possibly TRBD1 on 5 matching bases. The CDR3 extends over 14 amino acids. CDR1 is SGHRS, CDR2 YFSETQ, per germline. Trimming took 1 base from V and 4 from J, leaving 11 bases between them. The CDR3, as DNA: TGCGCCAGCAGCTTGCCAGGGAAGTTCACTGAAGCTTTCTTT. Translated, it gives CASSLPGKFTEAFF.

V and J are TRBV20-1 and TRBJ2-3; TRBD1 agrees at 8 bases. CDR1 and CDR2 from the germline V gene are DFQATT and SNEGSKA (reference sequence). The CDR3 is 14 amino acids. The junction had 5 bases not matched to a gene; V was cut back by 6 bases and J by 0 bases. CDR3 loop: CSAAGQGSTDTQYF. Written as DNA, the CDR3 is TGCAGTGCCGCAGGACAGGGTAGCACAGATACGCAGTATTTT.

The chain recombines TRBV28 with TRBJ1-2; D possibly corresponds to TRBD1 (5 bases). Between the trimmed V and J ends, which lost 7 bases and 8 bases, there was a span of 17 bases. The length of the CDR3 is 13 residues. CDR1 and CDR2 (germline): MDHEN, SYDVKM. The DNA for the CDR3 is TGTGCCAGCATGAGGGTAGCCGCAGGGGGCTACACCTTC. Protein: CASMRVAAGGYTF.

This clonotype was seen a handful of times. The CDR3 here is CASSQEGQGDQPQHF. DNA for the CDR3: TGCGCCAGCAGCCAAGAAGGACAGGGAGATCAGCCCCAGCATTTT. The J gene is TRBJ1-5, the V gene TRBV4-1, with TRBD1 matching 8 bases. V dropped 0 bases and J dropped 5; count of bases not matched to a gene: 3. CDR1 is MGHRA and CDR2 is YSYEKL in the germline V gene. The CDR3 extends over 15 amino acids.

In DNA, the CDR3 is TGTGCCAGCAGCCAGAGGCGGCGCGCTGAAAAACTGTTTTTT. Translating gives CASSQRRRAEKLFF. The chain combines TRBV4-2 with TRBJ1-4; D is unresolved. This CDR3 has 14 residues. V was trimmed by 3 bases and J by 7 bases, leaving 12 bases between them. Germline lookup yields CDR1 LGHNA and CDR2 YNFKEQ.

This clonotype has a handful of counts. This sequence joins TRBV18 and TRBJ1-3, with TRBD1 as a possible D gene (5 bases). The CDR3 is 16 amino acids. Germline CDR1 is KGHSH and CDR2 is LQKENI. Trimming took off 3 bases at V and 0 bases at J, with 12 bases between the two ends. The CDR3 is CASSPIGTDSGNTIYF. CDR3 bases: TGTGCCAGCTCACCTATAGGGACCGACTCTGGAAACACCATATATTTT.

This clonotype appeared many times. The chain couples TRBV15 to TRBJ2-4; 7 bases fit TRBD1. CDR1 and CDR2 from the germline V gene are LNHNV and YYDKDF (reference sequence). The CDR3 runs 15 residues. Losses at the gene ends were 6 bases for V and 13 bases for J; bases not matched to a gene: 18. The CDR3 sequence is CATSKGDGQVAHQYF. The CDR3 region has the DNA TGTGCCACCAGTAAGGGGGATGGACAGGTGGCCCACCAGTACTTC.

This rearrangement joins TRBV6-5 to TRBJ1-2, with 9 bases matching TRBD1. CDR1 is MNHEY, CDR2 SVGAGI, per germline. Trimming removed 6 bases from V and 7 bases from J; junction bases left unmatched: 9. The CDR3 is made up of 14 amino acids. CDR3 DNA sequence: TGTGCCAGCAGCCAAAAGGGACAGGGCGCTGGCTACACCTTC. Amino acid sequence: CASSQKGQGAGYTF.

This clonotype was counted between two and nine times. V gene TRBV10-3 combines with J gene TRBJ1-5; TRBD1 aligns across 8 bases. From germline, CDR1 is ENHRY and CDR2 SYGVKD. The CDR3 loop spans 13 amino acids. After removal of 10 bases from V and 4 bases from J, the junction contained 6 bases not matched to a gene. CDR3 sequence reads: CATQGAANQPQHF. The CDR3 nucleotides are TGTGCCACCCAGGGGGCCGCTAATCAGCCCCAGCATTTT.

In its sample, this clonotype was seen a few times. J is TRBJ1-2 and V is TRBV6-5, with 7 nucleotides matching TRBD1. Per the germline V gene, CDR1 is MNHEY and CDR2 is SVGAGI. Trimming removed 3 bases from V and 2 bases from J; junction bases left unmatched: 6. The CDR3 has 15 amino acids. CDR3 sequence (DNA): TGTGCCAGCAGTTATACGGTACAGGGGAACTATGGCTACACCTTC. It translates to CASSYTVQGNYGYTF.

This rearrangement joins TRBV7-3 to TRBJ1-1; no reliable D call. V was shortened by 5 bases and J by 8 bases, with 9 bases between the two germline ends. This CDR3 is 11 amino acids long. CDR1 is SGHTA, CDR2 FQGTGA, per germline. CDR3 sequence (DNA): TGTGCCAGCAGCCGCCCGGCGGAAGCTTTCTTT. Amino acid sequence: CASSRPAEAFF.

A single count supports this clonotype. CDR3 sequence (DNA): TGCGCCAGCAGCTTGGCCTCGCGGGGGATGGACGAGCAGTACTTC. This codes for CASSLASRGMDEQYF. J is TRBJ2-7 and V is TRBV5-1; 7 bases align to TRBD2. CDR3 length equals 15 residues. CDR1 and CDR2 (germline): SGHRS, YFSETQ. Trimming removed 0 bases from V and 5 bases from J; junction bases left unmatched: 8.

This clonotype turned up a few times. The J gene is TRBJ2-1, the V gene TRBV4-1, with 9 bases matching TRBD2. This CDR3 is built from 16 residues. CDR1 and CDR2 (germline): MGHRA, YSYEKL. V shed 5 bases, J shed 7 bases, and the junction held 12 bases outside the gene matches. For the CDR3, the DNA is TGCGCCAGCAGCACAAGGGGGCGGGGGGGAAGGAATGAGCAGTTCTTC. Protein: CASSTRGRGGRNEQFF.

This clonotype showed up just a few times. The chain couples TRBV6-2 or TRBV6-3 to TRBJ1-5; D call uncertain. Trimming took off 3 bases at V and 3 bases at J, with 12 bases between the two ends. The CDR3 length is 15 residues. Looked up from germline, CDR1 is MNHEY and CDR2 is SVGEGT. This CDR3 is CASSYRRGINQPQHF. CDR3 nucleotides: TGTGCCAGCAGTTATCGTAGAGGGATCAATCAGCCCCAGCATTTT.

This chain uses TRBV18 with TRBJ1-2; the D is unclear. Trimming took off 2 bases at V and 2 bases at J, with 9 bases between the two ends. The CDR3 runs to 14 residues. The germline CDR1 and CDR2 sequences are KGHSH and LQKENI. DNA for the CDR3: TGTGCCAGCTCACCAAGGTCTGGCAACTATGGCTACACCTTC. Translation: CASSPRSGNYGYTF.

The gene calls are TRBV7-9 and TRBJ2-3; TRBD2 aligns across 10 bases. After removal of 5 bases from V and 1 base from J, the junction contained 9 bases not matched to a gene. This CDR3 comprises 17 residues. CDR1 SEHNR and CDR2 FQNEAQ come from the germline V gene (reference sequence). CDR3 loop: CASSPPGTSDGTDTQYF. In DNA, the CDR3 is TGTGCCAGCAGCCCCCCAGGGACTAGCGATGGCACAGATACGCAGTATTTT.